This T cell receptor (beta chain) was identified in a study of T cell repertoires in cytomegalovirus infection. TCRdb re-called the reads through MiXCR, storing one row per CDR3 protein. The profile covers fewer than 950,000 distinct CDR3 sequences, with 32% appearing a single time and roughly 12% taken by the ten largest. Germline V gene data show CDR1 as MNHEY and CDR2 as SMNVEV (reference sequence). J lost 6 bases, V lost 2 bases, and 7 bases had no gene match. The CDR3 extends over 15 amino acids. For this clonotype: Antigen specificity is unknown.

V usage is TRBV27 and J usage is TRBJ1-5; 7 bases agree with TRBD1. The input for sequencing was cultured CD8+ T cells from PBMCs, taken from culture after CMV antigen stimulation. This clonotype was obtained from a human donor in good health (CMV status not recorded). Some clones in this sample may be carry-over from other donors' samples. CDR3 in amino acids: CASSLTGEILQPQHF. CDR3 coding DNA: TGTGCCAGCAGTTTAACAGGGGAGATTCTTCAGCCCCAGCATTTT.